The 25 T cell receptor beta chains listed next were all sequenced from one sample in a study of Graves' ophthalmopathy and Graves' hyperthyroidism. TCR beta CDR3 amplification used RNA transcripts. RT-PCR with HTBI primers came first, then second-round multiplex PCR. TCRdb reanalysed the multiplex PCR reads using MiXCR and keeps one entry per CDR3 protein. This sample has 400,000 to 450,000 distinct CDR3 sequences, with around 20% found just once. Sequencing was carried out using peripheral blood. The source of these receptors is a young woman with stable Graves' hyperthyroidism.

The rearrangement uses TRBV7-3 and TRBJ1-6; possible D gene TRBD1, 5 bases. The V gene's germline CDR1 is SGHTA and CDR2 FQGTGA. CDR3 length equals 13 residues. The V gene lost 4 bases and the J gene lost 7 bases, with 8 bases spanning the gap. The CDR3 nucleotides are TGTGCCAGCAGCTCCAACAGGAATTCACCCCTCCACTTT. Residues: CASSSNRNSPLHF. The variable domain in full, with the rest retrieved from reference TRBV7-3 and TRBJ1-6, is GAGVSQTPSNKVTEKGKYVELRCDPISGHTALYWYRQSLGQGPEFLIYFQGTGAADDSGLPNDRFFAVRPEGSVSTLKIQRTERGDSAVYLCASSSNRNSPLHFGNGTRLTVT.

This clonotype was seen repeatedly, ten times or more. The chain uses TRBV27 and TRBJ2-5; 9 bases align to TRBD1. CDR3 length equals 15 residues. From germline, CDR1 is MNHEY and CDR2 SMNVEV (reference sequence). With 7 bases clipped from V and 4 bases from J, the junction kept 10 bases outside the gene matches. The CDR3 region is CASIRSRQGGETQYF. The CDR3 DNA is TGTGCCAGCATAAGATCCCGACAGGGGGGAGAGACCCAGTACTTC.

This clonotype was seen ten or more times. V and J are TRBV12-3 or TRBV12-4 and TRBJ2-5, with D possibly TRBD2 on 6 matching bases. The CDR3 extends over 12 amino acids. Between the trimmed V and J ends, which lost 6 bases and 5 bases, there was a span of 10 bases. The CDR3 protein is CASSLEGETQYF. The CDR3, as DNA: TGTGCCAGCAGCTTGGAGGGGGAGACCCAGTACTTC.

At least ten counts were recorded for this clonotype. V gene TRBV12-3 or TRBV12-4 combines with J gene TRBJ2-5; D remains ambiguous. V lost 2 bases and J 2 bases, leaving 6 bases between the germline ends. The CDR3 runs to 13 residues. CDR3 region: CASSLNMQETQYF. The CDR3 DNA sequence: TGTGCCAGCAGTTTAAATATGCAAGAGACCCAGTACTTC.

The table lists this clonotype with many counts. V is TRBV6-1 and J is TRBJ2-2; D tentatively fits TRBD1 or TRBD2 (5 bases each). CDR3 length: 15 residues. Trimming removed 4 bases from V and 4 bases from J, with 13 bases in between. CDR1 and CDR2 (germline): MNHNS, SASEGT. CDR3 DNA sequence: TGTGCCAGCAGTGCCGGGACGGGGAGCACCGGGGAGCTGTTTTTT. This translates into CASSAGTGSTGELFF.

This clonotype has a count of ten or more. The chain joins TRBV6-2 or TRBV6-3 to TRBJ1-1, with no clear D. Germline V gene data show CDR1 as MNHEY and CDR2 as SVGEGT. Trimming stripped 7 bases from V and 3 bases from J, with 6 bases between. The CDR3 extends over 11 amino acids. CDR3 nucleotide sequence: TGTGCCAGCATAGAGGACACTGAAGCTTTCTTT. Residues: CASIEDTEAFF.

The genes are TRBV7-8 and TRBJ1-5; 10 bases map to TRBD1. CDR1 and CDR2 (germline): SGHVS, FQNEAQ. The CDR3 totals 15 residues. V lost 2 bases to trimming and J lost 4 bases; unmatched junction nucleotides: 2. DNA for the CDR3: TGTGCCAGCAGCTTACAGGACAGGGGGAATCAGCCCCAGCATTTT. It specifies CASSLQDRGNQPQHF. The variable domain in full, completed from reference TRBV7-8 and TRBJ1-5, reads GAGVSQSPRYKVAKRGQDVALRCDPISGHVSLFWYQQALGQGPEFLTYFQNEAQLDKSGLPSDRFFAERPEGSVSTLKIQRTQQEDSAVYLCASSLQDRGNQPQHFGDGTRLSIL.

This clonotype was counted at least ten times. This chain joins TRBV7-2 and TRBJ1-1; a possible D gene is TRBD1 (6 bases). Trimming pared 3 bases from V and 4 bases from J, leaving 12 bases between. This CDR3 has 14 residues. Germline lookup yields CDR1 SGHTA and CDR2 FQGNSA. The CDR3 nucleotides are TGTGCCAGCAGCTTCCAGGGGTCGACCACTGAAGCTTTCTTT. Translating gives CASSFQGSTTEAFF. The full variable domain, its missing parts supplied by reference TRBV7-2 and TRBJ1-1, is GAGVSQSPSNKVTEKGKDVELRCDPISGHTALYWYRQSLGQGLEFLIYFQGNSAPDKSGLPSDRFSAERTGGSVSTLTIQRTQQEDSAVYLCASSFQGSTTEAFFGQGTRLTVV.

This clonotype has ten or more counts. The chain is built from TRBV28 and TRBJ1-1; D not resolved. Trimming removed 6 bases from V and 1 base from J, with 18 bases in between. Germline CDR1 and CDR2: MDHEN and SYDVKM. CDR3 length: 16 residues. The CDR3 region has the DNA TGTGCCAGCAGCCAAAAGTCATGGTACAGGAACACTGAAGCTTTCTTT. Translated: CASSQKSWYRNTEAFF.

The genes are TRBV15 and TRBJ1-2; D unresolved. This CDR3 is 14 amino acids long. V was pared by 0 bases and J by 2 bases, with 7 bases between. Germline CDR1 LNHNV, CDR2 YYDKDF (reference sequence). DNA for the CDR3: TGTGCCACCAGCAGAGATGTGGAGAACTATGGCTACACCTTC. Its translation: CATSRDVENYGYTF.

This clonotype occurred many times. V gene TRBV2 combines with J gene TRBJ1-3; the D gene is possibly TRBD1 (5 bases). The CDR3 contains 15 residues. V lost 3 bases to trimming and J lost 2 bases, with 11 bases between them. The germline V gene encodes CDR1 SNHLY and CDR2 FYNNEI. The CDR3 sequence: CASSDLGGAGNTIYF. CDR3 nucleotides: TGTGCCAGCAGTGATTTGGGGGGAGCTGGAAACACCATATATTTT.

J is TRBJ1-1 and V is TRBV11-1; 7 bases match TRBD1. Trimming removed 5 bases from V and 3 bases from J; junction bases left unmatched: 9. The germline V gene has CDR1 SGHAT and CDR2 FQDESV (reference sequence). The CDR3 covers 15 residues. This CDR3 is CASSPTTQGDTEAFF. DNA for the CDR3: TGTGCCAGCAGCCCAACTACTCAGGGGGACACTGAAGCTTTCTTT. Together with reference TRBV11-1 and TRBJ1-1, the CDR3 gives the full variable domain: EAEVAQSPRYKITEKSQAVAFWCDPISGHATLYWYRQILGQGPELLVQFQDESVVDDSQLPKDRFSAERLKGVDSTLKIQPAELGDSAMYLCASSPTTQGDTEAFFGQGTRLTVV.

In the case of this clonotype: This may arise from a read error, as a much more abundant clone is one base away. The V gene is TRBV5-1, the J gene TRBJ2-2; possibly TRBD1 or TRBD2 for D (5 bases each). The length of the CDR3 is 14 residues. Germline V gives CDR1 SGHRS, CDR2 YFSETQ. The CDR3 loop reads CARPATTWDGELCF. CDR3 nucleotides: TGCGCCAGACCTGCGACAACCTGGGACGGGGAGCTGTGTTTT.

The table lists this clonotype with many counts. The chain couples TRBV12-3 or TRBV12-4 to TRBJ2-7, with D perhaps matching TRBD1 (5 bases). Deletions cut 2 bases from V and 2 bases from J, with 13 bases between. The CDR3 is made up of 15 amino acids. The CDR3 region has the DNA TGTGCCAGCAGTTTACGAACAGGTTTCACCTACGAGCAGTACTTC. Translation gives CASSLRTGFTYEQYF.

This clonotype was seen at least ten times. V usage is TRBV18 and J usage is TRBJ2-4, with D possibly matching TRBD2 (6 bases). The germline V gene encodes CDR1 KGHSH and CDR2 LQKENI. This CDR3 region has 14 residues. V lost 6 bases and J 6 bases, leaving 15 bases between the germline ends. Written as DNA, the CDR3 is TGTGCCAGCTCTACGGCGGGGCAGGGAAACATTCAGTACTTC. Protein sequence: CASSTAGQGNIQYF.

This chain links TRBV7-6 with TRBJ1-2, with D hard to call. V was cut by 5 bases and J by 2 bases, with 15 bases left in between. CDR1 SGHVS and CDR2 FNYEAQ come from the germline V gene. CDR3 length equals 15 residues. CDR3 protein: CASSPRGSGNYGYTF. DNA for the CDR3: TGTGCCAGCAGCCCTCGTGGCAGCGGAAACTATGGCTACACCTTC.

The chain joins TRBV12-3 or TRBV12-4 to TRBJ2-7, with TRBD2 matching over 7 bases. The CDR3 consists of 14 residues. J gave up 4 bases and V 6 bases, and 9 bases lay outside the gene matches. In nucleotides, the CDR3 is TGTGCCAGCAGACCCCGCGGGAGTGTATACGAGCAGTACTTC. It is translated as CASRPRGSVYEQYF.

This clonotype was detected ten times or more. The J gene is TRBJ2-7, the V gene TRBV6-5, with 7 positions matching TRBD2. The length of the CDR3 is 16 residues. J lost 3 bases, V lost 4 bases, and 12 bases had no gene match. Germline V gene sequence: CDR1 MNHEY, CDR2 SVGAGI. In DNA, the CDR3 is TGTGCCAGCAGTTCCAACGGGAGGAAACCTAACTACGAGCAGTACTTC. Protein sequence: CASSSNGRKPNYEQYF.

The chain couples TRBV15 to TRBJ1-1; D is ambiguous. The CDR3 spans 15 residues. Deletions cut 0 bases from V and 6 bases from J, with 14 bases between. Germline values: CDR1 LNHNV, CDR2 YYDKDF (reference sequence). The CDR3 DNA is TGTGCCACCAGCAGAGATAGGGCGTTGCTGGCTGAAGCTTTCTTT. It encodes CATSRDRALLAEAFF. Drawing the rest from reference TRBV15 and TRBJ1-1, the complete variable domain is DAMVIQNPRYQVTQFGKPVTLSCSQTLNHNVMYWYQQKSSQAPKLLFHYYDKDFNNEADTPDNFQSRRPNTSFCFLDIRSPGLGDTAMYLCATSRDRALLAEAFFGQGTRLTVV.

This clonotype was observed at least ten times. CDR3 sequence (DNA): TGTGCCAGCAGCTTGACAGGGATTGGCAATCAGCCCCAGCATTTT. It is translated as CASSLTGIGNQPQHF. This rearrangement joins TRBV27 to TRBJ1-5; 7 nucleotides align to TRBD1. The CDR3 totals 15 residues. J lost 2 bases, V lost 6 bases, and 7 bases had no gene match. CDR1 is MNHEY and CDR2 is SMNVEV in the germline V gene (reference sequence).

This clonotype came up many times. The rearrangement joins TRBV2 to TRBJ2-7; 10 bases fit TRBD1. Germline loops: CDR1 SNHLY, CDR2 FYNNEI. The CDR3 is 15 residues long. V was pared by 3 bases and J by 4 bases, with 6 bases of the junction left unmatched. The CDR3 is CASSEGTGDWYEQYF. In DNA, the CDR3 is TGTGCCAGCAGTGAGGGGACAGGGGATTGGTACGAGCAGTACTTC. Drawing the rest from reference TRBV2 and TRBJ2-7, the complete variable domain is EPEVTQTPSHQVTQMGQEVILRCVPISNHLYFYWYRQILGQKVEFLVSFYNNEISEKSEIFDDQFSVERPDGSNFTLKIRSTKLEDSAMYFCASSEGTGDWYEQYFGPGTRLTVT.

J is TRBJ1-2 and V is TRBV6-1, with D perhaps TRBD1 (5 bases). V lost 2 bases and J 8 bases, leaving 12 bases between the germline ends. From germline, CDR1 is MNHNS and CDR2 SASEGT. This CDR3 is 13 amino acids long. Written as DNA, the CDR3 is TGTGCCAGCAGTGAATCCAGGGTGGACGGCTACACCTTC. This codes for CASSESRVDGYTF.

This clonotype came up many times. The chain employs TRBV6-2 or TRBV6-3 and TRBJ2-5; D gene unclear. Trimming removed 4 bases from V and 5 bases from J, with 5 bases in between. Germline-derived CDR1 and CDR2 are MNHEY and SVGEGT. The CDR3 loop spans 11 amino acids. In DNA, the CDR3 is TGTGCCAGCAGTTTCCCGGAGACCCAGTACTTC. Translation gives CASSFPETQYF.

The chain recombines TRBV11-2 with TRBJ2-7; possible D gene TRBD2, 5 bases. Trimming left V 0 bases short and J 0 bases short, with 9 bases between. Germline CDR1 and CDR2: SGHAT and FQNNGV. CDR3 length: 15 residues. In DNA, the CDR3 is TGTGCCAGCAGCTTAGATGCGGGTTTCTCCTACGAGCAGTACTTC. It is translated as CASSLDAGFSYEQYF.

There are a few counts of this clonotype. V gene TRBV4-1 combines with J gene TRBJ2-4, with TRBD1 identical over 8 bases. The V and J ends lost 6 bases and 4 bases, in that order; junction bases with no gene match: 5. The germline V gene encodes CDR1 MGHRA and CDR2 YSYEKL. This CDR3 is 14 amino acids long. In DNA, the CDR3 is TGCGCCAGCAGATCGACAGGGGCTAAAAACATTCAGTACTTC. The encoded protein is CASRSTGAKNIQYF.